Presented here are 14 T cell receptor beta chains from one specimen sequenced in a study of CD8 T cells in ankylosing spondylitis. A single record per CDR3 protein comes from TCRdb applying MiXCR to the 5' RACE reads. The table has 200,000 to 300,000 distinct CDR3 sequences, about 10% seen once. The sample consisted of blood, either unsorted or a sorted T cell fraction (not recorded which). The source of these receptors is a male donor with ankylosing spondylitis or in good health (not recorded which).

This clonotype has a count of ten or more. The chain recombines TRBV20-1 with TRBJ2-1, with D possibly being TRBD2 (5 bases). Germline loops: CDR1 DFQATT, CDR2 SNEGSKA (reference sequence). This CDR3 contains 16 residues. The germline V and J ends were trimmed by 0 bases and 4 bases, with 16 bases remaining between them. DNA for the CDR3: TGCAGTGCTAGAGATATACTAGAGGGCCGTTACAATGAGCAGTTCTTC. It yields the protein CSARDILEGRYNEQFF.

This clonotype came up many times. This CDR3 reads CSARVYRNTEAFF. DNA for the CDR3: TGCAGTGCTAGAGTGTACAGGAACACTGAAGCTTTCTTT. V is TRBV20-1 and J is TRBJ1-1; D unclear. V lost 1 base and J lost 1, with 7 bases in between. The CDR3 length is 13 residues. Germline V lookup: CDR1 DFQATT, CDR2 SNEGSKA (reference sequence).

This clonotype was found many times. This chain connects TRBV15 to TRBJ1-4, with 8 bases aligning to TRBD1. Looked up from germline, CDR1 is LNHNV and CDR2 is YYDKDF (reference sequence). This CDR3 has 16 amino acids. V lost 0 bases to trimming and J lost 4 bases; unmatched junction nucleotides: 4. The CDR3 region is CATSRETGVGNEKLFF. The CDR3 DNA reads TGTGCCACCAGCAGAGAGACAGGGGTCGGTAATGAAAAACTGTTTTTT.

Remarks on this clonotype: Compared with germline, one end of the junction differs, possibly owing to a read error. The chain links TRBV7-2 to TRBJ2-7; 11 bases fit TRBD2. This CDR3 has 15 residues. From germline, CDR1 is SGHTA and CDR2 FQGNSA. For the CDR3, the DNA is TGTGCCGGCAGCTTAGTGGGACTAGCGGCGCTCGAGCAGTACTTC. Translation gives CAGSLVGLAALEQYF.

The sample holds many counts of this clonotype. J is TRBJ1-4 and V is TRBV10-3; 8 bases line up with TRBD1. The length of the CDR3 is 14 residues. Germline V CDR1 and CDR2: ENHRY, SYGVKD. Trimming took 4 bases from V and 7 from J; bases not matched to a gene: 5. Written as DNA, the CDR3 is TGTGCCATCAGTGGGACAGGGCGTGGTGAAAAACTGTTTTTT. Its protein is CAISGTGRGEKLFF.

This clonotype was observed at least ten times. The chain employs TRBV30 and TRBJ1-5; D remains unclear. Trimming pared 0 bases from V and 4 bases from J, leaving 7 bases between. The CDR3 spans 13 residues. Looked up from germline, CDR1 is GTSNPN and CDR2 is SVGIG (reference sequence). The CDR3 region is CAWSVRDNQPQHF. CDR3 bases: TGTGCCTGGAGTGTAAGGGATAATCAGCCCCAGCATTTT.

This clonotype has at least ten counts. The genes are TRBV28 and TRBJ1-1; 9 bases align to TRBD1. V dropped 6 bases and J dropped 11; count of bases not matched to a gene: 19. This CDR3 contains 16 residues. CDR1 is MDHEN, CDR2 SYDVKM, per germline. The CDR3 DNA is TGTGCCAGCAGCTTTCTAGTGGGGGGGACAGGGATATCGGCTTTCTTT. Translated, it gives CASSFLVGGTGISAFF.

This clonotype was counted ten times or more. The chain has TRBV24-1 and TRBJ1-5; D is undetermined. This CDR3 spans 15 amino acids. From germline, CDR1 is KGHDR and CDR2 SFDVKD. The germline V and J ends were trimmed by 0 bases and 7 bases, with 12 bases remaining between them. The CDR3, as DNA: TGTGCCACCAGTGATTTGCATTCGGGGAGGCAGCCCCAGCATTTT. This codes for CATSDLHSGRQPQHF.

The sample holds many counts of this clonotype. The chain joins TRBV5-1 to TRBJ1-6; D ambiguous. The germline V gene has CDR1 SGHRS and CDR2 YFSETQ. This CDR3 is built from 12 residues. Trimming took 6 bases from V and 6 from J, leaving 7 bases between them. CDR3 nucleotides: TGCGCCAGCAAGGACTCTAATTCACCCCTCCACTTT. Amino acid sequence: CASKDSNSPLHF.

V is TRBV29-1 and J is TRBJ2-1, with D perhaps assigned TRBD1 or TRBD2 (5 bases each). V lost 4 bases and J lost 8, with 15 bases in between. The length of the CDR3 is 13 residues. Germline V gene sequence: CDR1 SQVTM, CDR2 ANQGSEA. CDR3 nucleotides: TGCAGCGTTGCCTCGAGGGACGGCGATGAGCAGTTCTTC. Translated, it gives CSVASRDGDEQFF.

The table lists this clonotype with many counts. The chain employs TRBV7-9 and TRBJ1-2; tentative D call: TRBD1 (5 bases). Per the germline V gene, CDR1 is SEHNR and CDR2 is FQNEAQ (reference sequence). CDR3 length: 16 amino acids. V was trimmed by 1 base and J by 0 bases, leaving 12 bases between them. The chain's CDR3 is CASSLGETVANYGYTF. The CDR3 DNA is TGTGCCAGCAGCTTAGGGGAGACAGTAGCTAACTATGGCTACACCTTC.

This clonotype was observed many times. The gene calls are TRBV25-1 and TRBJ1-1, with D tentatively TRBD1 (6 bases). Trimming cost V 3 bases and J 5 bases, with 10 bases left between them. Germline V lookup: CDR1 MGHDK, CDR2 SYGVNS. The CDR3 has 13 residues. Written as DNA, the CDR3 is TGTGCCAGCAGTGAGGGGGGGCGAACTGAAGCTTTCTTT. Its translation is CASSEGGRTEAFF. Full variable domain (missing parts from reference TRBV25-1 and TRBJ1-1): EADIYQTPRYLVIGTGKKITLECSQTMGHDKMYWYQQDPGMELHLIHYSYGVNSTEKGDLSSESTVSRIRTEHFPLTLESARPSHTSQYLCASSEGGRTEAFFGQGTRLTVV.

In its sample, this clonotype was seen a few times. The CDR3 DNA reads TGCAGCGTTGACAGGGGGCGAAGCACAGATACGCAGTATTTT. Its protein is CSVDRGRSTDTQYF. The gene calls are TRBV29-1 and TRBJ2-3; 8 bases map to TRBD1. With V trimmed by 3 bases and J by 0 bases, 2 bases remained unmatched. This CDR3 has 14 amino acids. Germline V lookup: CDR1 SQVTM, CDR2 ANQGSEA.

CDR3 residues: CASSDSSQGAGRYTGELFF. DNA of the CDR3: TGTGCCAGCAGCGATAGTAGCCAGGGGGCAGGGAGATACACCGGGGAGCTGTTTTTT. V gene TRBV7-7 combines with J gene TRBJ2-2; TRBD1 matches 8 bases. V trimming: 5 bases; J trimming: 3 bases; junction bases outside the gene matches: 17. This CDR3 is 19 amino acids long. Germline V gives CDR1 SSHAT, CDR2 FNYEAQ (reference sequence).